One TCR beta chain is described in this entry. Its specificity is not known. The data were obtained in a study of T cells after yellow fever vaccination. Study-wide findings and caveats: Sorted repertoires could include abundant contaminating clonotypes from bulk cells. Among primary-vaccination clones, most reappeared after the booster, at roughly 95% for CD4 and roughly 88% for CD8.

5'RACE template switching produced TCR cDNA carrying a universal primer site and UMIs. Each CDR3 protein is one row after TCRdb ran MiXCR on the 5' RACE reads. The sample records about 300,000 distinct CDR3 sequences, approximately 10% being singletons. The CDR3 runs to 14 residues. With 6 bases removed from V and 7 bases from J, the gap between germline ends came to 21 bases. From germline, CDR1 is DFQATT and CDR2 SNEGSKA (reference sequence). V and J are TRBV20-1 and TRBJ1-2, with D perhaps TRBD1 (5 bases). Here the sequenced sample was CD4+ T cells sorted from PBMCs, taken 5 days after the yellow fever booster vaccination. The receptor comes from a man younger than 35 who received the YFV17D yellow fever vaccine. The CDR3 DNA follows: TGCAGTGCGGCAGGCGGGGCCGAGACTGGTGGCTACACCTTC. Its protein product is CSAAGGAETGGYTF.